This entry lists 27 T cell receptor beta chains sequenced from one sample in a study of blood T cell repertoires in COVID-19. The table came from immunoSEQ multiplex PCR; TCRdb's copy has only in-frame clones and leaves some out. The sample holds roughly 230,000 clones, 81% seen once. The sequencing sample was made of peripheral blood. These receptors were obtained from a woman over 75 with acute or convalescent COVID-19.

CDR3: CASSQDPDRNAYGYTF. DNA for the CDR3: TGCGCCAGCAGCCAAGACCCGGACAGGAACGCGTATGGCTACACCTTC. The chain joins TRBV5-1 to TRBJ1-2, with 7 bases matching TRBD1. The CDR3 runs to 16 residues. Germline CDR1 and CDR2: SGHRS and YFSETQ. Trimming cost V 4 bases and J 5 bases; bases outside gene matches: 14.

This chain links TRBV4-1 with TRBJ2-7; TRBD2 matches at 8 bases. V was clipped by 2 bases and J by 2 bases; unmatched bases: 5. The CDR3 is 15 residues long. Per the germline V gene, CDR1 is MGHRA and CDR2 is YSYEKL. The CDR3, as DNA: TGCGCCAGCAGCCAAACCGGGACTAGGGCCTACGAGCAGTACTTC. This codes for CASSQTGTRAYEQYF.

This rearrangement joins TRBV28 to TRBJ2-7; TRBD1 aligns across 9 bases. The germline gives CDR1 MDHEN, CDR2 SYDVKM. The ends lost 6 bases at V and 0 bases at J; junction bases unmatched: 12. The CDR3 runs to 17 residues. The CDR3 spells CASSKLGQGSSSYEQYF. For the CDR3, the DNA is TGTGCCAGCAGCAAACTTGGACAGGGGTCTTCCTCCTACGAGCAGTACTTC.

The chain joins TRBV4-1 to TRBJ2-2; weak D call: TRBD2 (5 bases). CDR1 and CDR2 (germline): MGHRA, YSYEKL. V lost 0 bases, J lost 5 bases, and 16 bases lay in between. This CDR3 has 17 residues. The CDR3 DNA sequence: TGCGCCAGCAGCCAAGATGAGCAGAGGGCTTGGACCGGGGAGCTGTTTTTT. This sequence encodes CASSQDEQRAWTGELFF.

The V and J genes are TRBV28 and TRBJ2-1; 11 bases line up with TRBD2. CDR1 is MDHEN and CDR2 is SYDVKM in the germline V gene. The length of the CDR3 is 16 residues. V shed 2 bases and J 6 bases; nucleotides not matched to a gene: 6. For the CDR3, the DNA is TGTGCCAGCAGTTTAATCCCCGGGACTAGCGGCAATGAGCAGTTCTTC. Translated: CASSLIPGTSGNEQFF.

This rearrangement joins TRBV28 to TRBJ1-1; maybe TRBD1 (5 bases). CDR3 length: 12 residues. The V gene lost 3 bases and the J gene lost 8 bases, with 10 bases spanning the gap. Looked up from germline, CDR1 is MDHEN and CDR2 is SYDVKM. CDR3 sequence reads: CASSLVAGEAFF. The CDR3 coding sequence is TGTGCCAGCAGTTTGGTGGCAGGGGAAGCTTTCTTT. The entire variable domain, with the rest obtained from reference TRBV28 and TRBJ1-1, is as follows: DVKVTQSSRYLVKRTGEKVFLECVQDMDHENMFWYRQDPGLGLRLIYFSYDVKMKEKGDIPEGYSVSREKKERFSLILESASTNQTSMYLCASSLVAGEAFFGQGTRLTVV.

The chain combines TRBV18 with TRBJ2-6; a weak D match, TRBD1 (5 bases). The V and J ends lost 1 base and 0 bases respectively, with 10 bases between them. The CDR3 spans 17 residues. Germline V gene sequence: CDR1 KGHSH, CDR2 LQKENI. The CDR3, as DNA: TGTGCCAGCTCACCACAGCAGGGTAACTCTGGGGCCAACGTCCTGACTTTC. Protein product: CASSPQQGNSGANVLTF.

The CDR3 loop is CSGRTNEKLFF. The CDR3 DNA reads as TGCAGCGGGCGGACTAATGAAAAACTGTTTTTT. The rearrangement uses TRBV29-1 and TRBJ1-4; D gene uncertain. Germline V gene data show CDR1 as SQVTM and CDR2 as ANQGSEA. The CDR3 runs to 11 residues. The germline V and J ends were trimmed by 7 bases and 2 bases, with 5 bases remaining between them.

The chain couples TRBV28 to TRBJ1-5, with TRBD1 matching 7 bases. This CDR3 is built from 12 residues. J was trimmed by 5 bases and V by 5 bases; bases with no gene match: 0. Germline V lookup: CDR1 MDHEN, CDR2 SYDVKM. The CDR3 DNA is TGTGCCAGCAGTGGGACAGATCAGCCCCAGCATTTT. It codes for CASSGTDQPQHF.

This chain links TRBV9 with TRBJ2-7; TRBD2 aligns across 9 bases. The CDR3 extends over 16 amino acids. CDR1 is SGDLS and CDR2 is YYNGEE in the germline V gene. The V and J ends lost 0 bases and 4 bases, in that order; junction bases with no gene match: 8. DNA of the CDR3: TGTGCCAGCAGCGTAGCTGCGACTAGCGGAAAATACGAGCAGTACTTC. This gives the protein CASSVAATSGKYEQYF.

The V call is TRBV27, the J call TRBJ2-1; TRBD2 agrees at 10 bases. The V segment lost 4 bases and the J segment 8 bases; nucleotides outside the gene matches: 8. Germline loops: CDR1 MNHEY, CDR2 SMNVEV (reference sequence). This CDR3 spans 15 amino acids. The CDR3 here is CASSSQGLALDEQFF. For the CDR3, the DNA is TGTGCCAGCAGTTCACAGGGACTAGCGTTGGATGAGCAGTTCTTC.

This clone was detected a few times. The CDR3 DNA reads as TGTGCCAGCAGTCGTTTTAGCGGGACTTACTCCTACGAGCAGTACTTC. Encoded protein: CASSRFSGTYSYEQYF. The chain uses TRBV14 and TRBJ2-7; 8 positions match TRBD2. Trimming cost V 6 bases and J 0 bases; bases outside gene matches: 10. Germline V lookup: CDR1 SGHDN, CDR2 FVKESK. The CDR3 covers 16 residues.

The chain recombines TRBV12-3 or TRBV12-4 with TRBJ1-2; possibly TRBD1 for D (6 bases). The germline V and J ends were trimmed by 2 bases and 4 bases, with 8 bases remaining between them. The CDR3 extends over 13 amino acids. The CDR3 region is CASSLSRGYGYTF. The CDR3 coding sequence is TGTGCCAGCAGTTTATCCAGGGGCTATGGCTACACCTTC.

The chain employs TRBV28 and TRBJ2-3, with D hard to call. The CDR3 totals 12 residues. V lost 3 bases, J lost 12 bases, and 13 bases lay in between. Looked up from germline, CDR1 is MDHEN and CDR2 is SYDVKM. The DNA of the CDR3 is TGTGCCAGCAGTTTCTCCCCCACACGTCAGTATTTT. Residues: CASSFSPTRQYF.

The rearrangement uses TRBV12-3 or TRBV12-4 and TRBJ2-1; 12 bases fit TRBD2. The V and J ends lost 5 bases and 14 bases, in that order; junction bases with no gene match: 7. The CDR3 loop spans 13 amino acids. The DNA for the CDR3 is TGTGCCAGCAGTCCAGGGACTAGCGGGTCTGAGTTCTTC. Protein: CASSPGTSGSEFF.

DNA for the CDR3: TGTGCCAGCACTCGGGACAGGACATCTTTCTTT. Protein: CASTRDRTSFF. The gene calls are TRBV28 and TRBJ1-1; 8 nucleotides align to TRBD1. This CDR3 has 11 amino acids. Germline V gene data show CDR1 as MDHEN and CDR2 as SYDVKM. The trim removed 7 bases at V and 12 bases at J, leaving 7 bases unmatched.

The V gene is TRBV15, the J gene TRBJ2-7; tentatively, D is TRBD1 (5 bases). The V gene's germline CDR1 is LNHNV and CDR2 YYDKDF (reference sequence). The CDR3 loop spans 14 amino acids. Trimming left V 0 bases short and J 1 base short, with 7 bases between. Here the CDR3 reads CATSREQASYEQYF. CDR3 DNA: TGTGCCACCAGCAGAGAACAGGCTTCCTACGAGCAGTACTTC.

This clone was detected once. This chain connects TRBV6-5 to TRBJ1-1; no definite D call. This CDR3 contains 13 residues. V gave up 4 bases and J gave up 3 bases, with 9 bases separating them. Germline CDR1 is MNHEY and CDR2 is SVGAGI. The CDR3 sequence is CASSLYRDTEAFF. The CDR3 nucleotides read TGTGCCAGCAGTTTATACAGAGACACTGAAGCTTTCTTT.

V usage is TRBV6-4 and J usage is TRBJ2-1, with a weak D call TRBD2 (5 bases). The germline V gene has CDR1 MRHNA and CDR2 SNTAGT. Trimming removed 6 bases from V and 10 bases from J, with 16 bases in between. CDR3 length equals 13 residues. The CDR3 sequence: CASSPREGREQFF. The CDR3 region has the DNA TGTGCCAGCAGCCCCCGTGAGGGTAGGGAGCAGTTCTTC.

The chain couples TRBV9 to TRBJ2-3; TRBD2 matches 12 bases. CDR3 size: 16 residues. V lost 3 bases, J lost 4 bases, and 6 bases stayed unmatched. Germline loops: CDR1 SGDLS, CDR2 YYNGEE. The CDR3 nucleotides are TGTGCCAGCAGCGCATCTAGCGGGAGGGCTGCAGATACGCAGTATTTT. This translates into CASSASSGRAADTQYF.

The chain employs TRBV18 and TRBJ1-2, with D perhaps matching TRBD1 (5 bases). The CDR3 contains 16 residues. Germline V lookup: CDR1 KGHSH, CDR2 LQKENI. Trimming stripped 3 bases from V and 4 bases from J, with 18 bases between. CDR3 loop: CASSPPSEGLLYGYTF. The CDR3 DNA sequence: TGTGCCAGCTCACCCCCTTCGGAGGGGCTACTCTATGGCTACACCTTC.

This rearrangement joins TRBV11-2 to TRBJ1-2; D is possibly TRBD1 (6 bases). There are 16 residues in the CDR3. Per the germline V gene, CDR1 is SGHAT and CDR2 is FQNNGV. Trimming removed 2 bases from V and 0 bases from J, with 13 bases in between. The CDR3 bases are TGTGCCAGCAGCTTAACACAGGGAATTACTAACTATGGCTACACCTTC. It is translated as CASSLTQGITNYGYTF.

This rearrangement joins TRBV5-8 to TRBJ1-1; possible D gene TRBD1, 6 bases. Deletions cut 3 bases from V and 0 bases from J, with 15 bases between. The germline V gene encodes CDR1 SGHTS and CDR2 YDEGEE. The CDR3 covers 16 residues. The CDR3 sequence is CASSWGDGQMNTEAFF. Written as DNA, the CDR3 is TGTGCCAGCAGCTGGGGAGACGGACAGATGAACACTGAAGCTTTCTTT.

The V call is TRBV18, the J call TRBJ2-3, with a weak D call TRBD2 (5 bases). V was trimmed by 4 bases and J by 0 bases, leaving 17 bases between them. Germline CDR1 is KGHSH and CDR2 is LQKENI. The CDR3 spans 17 residues. Here the CDR3 reads CASSLFSLAPSTDTQYF. The CDR3 DNA reads TGTGCCAGCTCACTATTCTCTCTAGCCCCCAGCACAGATACGCAGTATTTT.

The rearrangement links TRBV5-5 to TRBJ2-7; D is unresolved. Germline assignment: CDR1 SGHKS and CDR2 YYEKEE (reference sequence). The CDR3 is made up of 11 amino acids. V shed 1 base and J shed 6 bases, with 5 bases lying between them. CDR3 coding DNA: TGTGCCAGCAGCTTGTTATCCGAGCAGTACTTC. This encodes CASSLLSEQYF.

The J gene is TRBJ2-5, the V gene TRBV6-5; 12 bases are shared with TRBD2. The CDR3 sequence is 15 residues long. CDR1 and CDR2 (germline): MNHEY, SVGAGI. Losses at the gene ends were 5 bases for V and 5 bases for J; bases not matched to a gene: 6. The CDR3 loop is CASSKTSGGVETQYF. For the CDR3, the DNA is TGTGCCAGCAGTAAGACTAGCGGGGGAGTGGAGACCCAGTACTTC.

CDR3 sequence reads: CASSRGDGGAYEQYF. Here the CDR3 DNA reads TGTGCCAGCAGCAGGGGAGACGGGGGGGCCTACGAGCAGTACTTC. The chain uses TRBV5-4 and TRBJ2-7, with TRBD2 matching 8 bases. This CDR3 has 15 amino acids. V shed 4 bases, J shed 2 bases, and the junction held 8 bases outside the gene matches. From germline, CDR1 is SGHNT and CDR2 YYREEE (reference sequence).